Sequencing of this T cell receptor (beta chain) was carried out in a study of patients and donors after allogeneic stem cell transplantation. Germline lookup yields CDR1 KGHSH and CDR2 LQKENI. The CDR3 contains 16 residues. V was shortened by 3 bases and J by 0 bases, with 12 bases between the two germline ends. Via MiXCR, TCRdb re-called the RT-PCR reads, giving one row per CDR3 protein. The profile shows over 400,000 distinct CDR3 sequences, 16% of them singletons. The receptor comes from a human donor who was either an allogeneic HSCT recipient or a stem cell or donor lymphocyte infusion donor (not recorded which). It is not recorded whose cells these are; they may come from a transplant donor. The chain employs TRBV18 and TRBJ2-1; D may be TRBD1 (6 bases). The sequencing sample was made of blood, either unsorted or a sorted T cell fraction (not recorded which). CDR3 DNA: TGTGCCAGCTCACCTCAACAGGGTGGCTCCTACAATGAGCAGTTCTTC. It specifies CASSPQQGGSYNEQFF.